The 15 T cell receptor beta chains below come from one sample, sequenced in a study of human thymus T cells. Some clones are missing from TCRdb's copy, which holds only in-frame ones; the method was immunoSEQ multiplex PCR. Of under 95,000 clones listed, 90% to 95% are singletons. Obtained as resections during corrective heart surgery, the thymus tissue was then studied. Material for sequencing was thymus tissue. These receptors were taken from a girl in the first two years of life with a congenital heart defect but otherwise immunologically healthy.

This clone was seen once. The rearrangement uses TRBV20-1 and TRBJ2-4; possibly TRBD2 for D (5 bases). CDR1 is DFQATT and CDR2 is SNEGSKA in the germline V gene (reference sequence). The CDR3 is 11 residues long. Between the trimmed V and J ends, which lost 6 bases and 6 bases, there was a span of 9 bases. This CDR3 reads CSADYGNIQYF. In DNA form, the CDR3 reads TGCAGTGCAGACTACGGAAACATTCAGTACTTC.

The CDR3 sequence is CASSGGSGFYQPQHF. CDR3 coding DNA: TGTGCCAGCAGTGGAGGGTCAGGGTTCTATCAGCCCCAGCATTTT. The gene calls are TRBV6-1 and TRBJ1-5; weak D call: TRBD1 (5 bases). V lost 4 bases and J lost 5, with 15 bases in between. Germline lookup yields CDR1 MNHNS and CDR2 SASEGT. This CDR3 has 15 residues.

This chain joins TRBV7-2 and TRBJ1-4; 11 bases are shared with TRBD1. Germline V gene data show CDR1 as SGHTA and CDR2 as FQGNSA. With 4 bases clipped from V and 7 bases from J, the junction kept 5 bases outside the gene matches. The CDR3 spans 15 residues. The CDR3 here is CASSSWTGGGEKLFF. CDR3 sequence (DNA): TGTGCCAGCAGCTCGTGGACAGGGGGCGGTGAAAAACTGTTTTTT.

CDR3 residues: CASKSRGPTSYEQYF. The CDR3 DNA follows: TGTGCCAGCAAGTCTAGAGGCCCCACGTCCTACGAGCAGTACTTC. V gene TRBV6-5 combines with J gene TRBJ2-7; no clear D. Germline V gene sequence: CDR1 MNHEY, CDR2 SVGAGI. V was clipped by 7 bases and J by 1 base, with 17 bases between them. This CDR3 region has 15 residues.

The chain couples TRBV5-1 to TRBJ2-5; 12 bases fit TRBD2. The germline V gene encodes CDR1 SGHRS and CDR2 YFSETQ. The CDR3 contains 19 residues. The V and J ends lost 2 bases and 5 bases, in that order; junction bases with no gene match: 16. CDR3 in amino acids: CASSFLSGLAGRGKETQYF. The CDR3, as DNA: TGCGCCAGCAGCTTCCTTTCCGGACTAGCGGGAAGGGGGAAGGAGACCCAGTACTTC.

This chain links TRBV19 with TRBJ1-5; no firm D call. Germline V CDR1 and CDR2: LNHDA, SQIVND (reference sequence). Trimming took 6 bases from V and 0 from J, leaving 18 bases between them. This CDR3 contains 17 residues. CDR3: CASSEELAVYSNQPQHF. The CDR3 region has the DNA TGTGCCAGTAGCGAGGAATTGGCAGTCTATAGCAATCAGCCCCAGCATTTT.

The chain has TRBV19 and TRBJ2-6; 7 bases are shared with TRBD1. Germline CDR1 reads LNHDA; CDR2 reads SQIVND (reference sequence). CDR3 size: 19 residues. The ends lost 8 bases at V and 2 bases at J; junction bases unmatched: 18. In DNA, the CDR3 is TGTGCCAGTTATGGTCCAAGGACAGGAACCCCTGCTGGGGCCAACGTCCTGACTTTC. Protein product: CASYGPRTGTPAGANVLTF. Using reference TRBV19 and TRBJ2-6 for the parts outside the CDR3, the full variable domain is DGGITQSPKYLFRKEGQNVTLSCEQNLNHDAMYWYRQDPGQGLRLIYYSQIVNDFQKGDIAEGYSVSREKKESFPLTVTSAQKNPTAFYLCASYGPRTGTPAGANVLTFGAGSRLTVL.

This chain connects TRBV7-9 to TRBJ1-2; a possible D gene is TRBD1 (6 bases). CDR3 size: 13 residues. From germline, CDR1 is SEHNR and CDR2 FQNEAQ (reference sequence). Trimming shortened V by 5 bases and J by 7 bases, and 14 bases separated the two germline ends. CDR3 coding DNA: TGTGCCAGCAGCGACAGGCCAGCGGGTGGCTACACCTTC. Its protein product is CASSDRPAGGYTF.

The chain is built from TRBV28 and TRBJ1-4, with TRBD1 matching over 7 bases. The CDR3 has 13 amino acids. CDR1 is MDHEN, CDR2 SYDVKM, per germline. V gave up 2 bases and J gave up 6 bases; unmatched junction bases: 0. The CDR3, as DNA: TGTGCCAGCAGTTTACAGGGGGATGAAAAACTGTTTTTT. Translation: CASSLQGDEKLFF.

V usage is TRBV10-3 and J usage is TRBJ2-7, with D perhaps matching TRBD1 (6 bases). Germline CDR1 ENHRY, CDR2 SYGVKD. Trimming left V 0 bases short and J 2 bases short, with 11 bases between. The CDR3 runs to 15 residues. CDR3 DNA sequence: TGTGCCATCAGTGAGTCGCGGCAGGGGCCCTACGAGCAGTACTTC. This codes for CAISESRQGPYEQYF.

The chain has TRBV5-1 and TRBJ2-1; 15 nucleotides align to TRBD2. Germline V gene sequence: CDR1 SGHRS, CDR2 YFSETQ. V lost 4 bases, J lost 8 bases, and 7 bases stayed unmatched. The CDR3 length is 16 residues. CDR3 coding DNA: TGCGCCAGCAGCCCCCGGACTAGCGGGAGGGCCGATGAGCAGTTCTTC. Translation: CASSPRTSGRADEQFF. Full variable domain (rest looked up from reference TRBV5-1 and TRBJ2-1): KAGVTQTPRYLIKTRGQQVTLSCSPISGHRSVSWYQQTPGQGLQFLFEYFSETQRNKGNFPGRFSGRQFSNSRSEMNVSTLELGDSALYLCASSPRTSGRADEQFFGPGTRLTVL.

The CDR3 region is CASSPLDREPGNTIYF. CDR3 nucleotide sequence: TGCGCCAGCAGCCCGTTGGACAGGGAACCTGGAAACACCATATATTTT. The rearrangement links TRBV4-1 to TRBJ1-3, with TRBD1 matching over 8 bases. CDR3 length: 16 amino acids. Germline assignment: CDR1 MGHRA and CDR2 YSYEKL. J was trimmed by 2 bases and V by 4 bases; bases with no gene match: 7.

V is TRBV19 and J is TRBJ1-1; maybe TRBD1 (5 bases). The germline CDR1 and CDR2 sequences are LNHDA and SQIVND (reference sequence). The CDR3 extends over 15 amino acids. Trimming removed 0 bases from V and 4 bases from J, with 12 bases in between. In DNA, the CDR3 is TGTGCCAGTAGTATAGATCGCAGGGATGGCACTGAAGCTTTCTTT. Translation gives CASSIDRRDGTEAFF.

J is TRBJ2-1 and V is TRBV15; D perhaps matches TRBD2 (6 bases). Per the germline V gene, CDR1 is LNHNV and CDR2 is YYDKDF (reference sequence). Trimming took 3 bases from V and 9 from J, leaving 6 bases between them. The CDR3 is 11 residues long. CDR3 in amino acids: CATSRGLEQFF. CDR3 DNA: TGTGCCACCAGCAGGGGACTTGAGCAGTTCTTC.

The chain carries TRBV4-3 and TRBJ2-5; D tentatively fits TRBD1 or TRBD2 (5 bases each). The CDR3 contains 18 residues. Deletions cut 0 bases from V and 1 base from J, with 18 bases between. Germline loops: CDR1 LGHNA, CDR2 YSLEER. DNA for the CDR3: TGCGCCAGCAGCCAAGATGTCGTAGACAGTGCGGGCCAAGAGACCCAGTACTTC. Amino acid sequence: CASSQDVVDSAGQETQYF.